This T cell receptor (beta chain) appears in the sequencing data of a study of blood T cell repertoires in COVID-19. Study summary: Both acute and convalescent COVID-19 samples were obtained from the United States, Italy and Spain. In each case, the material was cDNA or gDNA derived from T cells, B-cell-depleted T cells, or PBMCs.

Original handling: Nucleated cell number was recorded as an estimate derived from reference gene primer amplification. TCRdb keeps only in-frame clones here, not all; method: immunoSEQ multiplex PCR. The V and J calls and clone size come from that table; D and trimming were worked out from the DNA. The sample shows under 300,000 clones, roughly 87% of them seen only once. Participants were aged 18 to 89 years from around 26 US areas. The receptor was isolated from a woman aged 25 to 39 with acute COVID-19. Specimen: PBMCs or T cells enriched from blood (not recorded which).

CDR3 amino acids: CASSSDRGWNSPLHF. Here the CDR3 DNA reads TGTGCCAGCAGCTCCGACAGGGGTTGGAATTCACCCCTCCACTTT. V is TRBV7-2 and J is TRBJ1-6; the match to TRBD1 covers 8 bases. The CDR3 spans 15 residues. The V segment lost 4 bases and the J segment 7 bases; nucleotides outside the gene matches: 6. Looked up from germline, CDR1 is SGHTA and CDR2 is FQGNSA.